This TCR beta chain was recorded in a study of shared clonotypes between healthy human individuals. Whole-study findings and limits: Sorted-subset samples were not fully sequenced, rarefaction indicated. Researchers sampled only blood; tissue repertoires likely differ.

This clone showed up just once. Its specificity is unknown. CD8 memory was a combination of CD45RO+ cells and CCR7-negative CD45RA+ TemRA cells. The CDR3 contains 14 residues. With 3 bases removed from V and 0 bases from J, the gap between germline ends came to 10 bases. Germline lookup yields CDR1 SGHKS and CDR2 YYEKEE (reference sequence). Produced via immunoSEQ multiplex PCR; TCRdb's table is partial and in-frame only. The sample holds 600,000 to 750,000 clones, about nine tenths seen once. V is TRBV5-5 and J is TRBJ2-7, with D maybe TRBD2 (6 bases). The receptor was derived from a man aged 18-30 years in good health. Some clones in this sample may be carry-over from other donors' samples. Sequencing used memory CD8+ T cells from PBMCs. Subset defined: CD45RO+ cells pooled with CCR7-negative TemRA cells. The chain's CDR3 is CASSYGSGSYEQYF. The CDR3 region has the DNA TGTGCCAGCAGCTACGGTAGCGGCTCCTACGAGCAGTACTTC.